This T cell receptor beta chain was identified in a study of Ad26.COV2.S vaccination and SARS-CoV-2 variants. The CDR3 contains 14 residues. Per germline, CDR1 LNHNV and CDR2 YYDKDF (reference sequence). V lost 2 bases and J 3 bases, leaving 10 bases between the germline ends. This clone has a single count. Sequenced by immunoSEQ multiplex PCR; TCRdb stores in-frame clones only, minus some. The sample contains 350,000 to 450,000 clones, 92% of which appear only once. The sequence came from a human donor who had recovered from COVID-19. The sample was peripheral blood, taken after recovery from COVID-19. The J gene is TRBJ2-5, the V gene TRBV15; the D is unclear. The CDR3 DNA reads as TGTGCCACCAGCAGAAGCTCGGTAAAAGAGACCCAGTACTTC. It translates to CATSRSSVKETQYF.